The 7 T cell receptor beta chains below were found in one sample sequenced in a study of blood T cell repertoires in COVID-19. Method: immunoSEQ multiplex PCR; TCRdb's copy keeps in-frame clones and lacks some. The sample includes about 130,000 clones, roughly 80% of them seen just once. The sequenced sample consisted of PBMCs or T cells enriched from blood (not recorded which). Every receptor here comes from a man over 45 who had recovered from COVID-19.

The sample holds a few counts of this clone. The CDR3 nucleotides read TGTGCCAGCGGAACAGGGGTAGACGAAAAACTGTTTTTT. This translates into CASGTGVDEKLFF. The gene calls are TRBV28 and TRBJ1-4, with 7 bases that match TRBD1. The germline CDR1 and CDR2 sequences are MDHEN and SYDVKM. V trimming: 8 bases; J trimming: 8 bases; junction bases outside the gene matches: 8. This CDR3 has 13 amino acids.

The rearrangement links TRBV18 to TRBJ1-2; 8 positions match TRBD1. The CDR3 sequence is 18 residues long. In germline, CDR1 is KGHSH, CDR2 LQKENI. Trimming removed 1 base from V and 7 bases from J; junction bases left unmatched: 17. The CDR3 region has the DNA TGTGCCAGCTCACCACTTGAAGGGGCCGGACAGGGAAAGTCTGGCTACACCTTC. Encoded protein: CASSPLEGAGQGKSGYTF.

The V gene is TRBV7-2, the J gene TRBJ1-2; the D is unclear. The CDR3 loop spans 14 amino acids. V was clipped by 5 bases and J by 5 bases, with 15 bases between them. Germline loops: CDR1 SGHTA, CDR2 FQGNSA. The CDR3 sequence: CASSPPAAYYGYTF. CDR3 coding DNA: TGTGCCAGCAGCCCCCCAGCGGCCTATTATGGCTACACCTTC.

The chain has TRBV25-1 and TRBJ2-4; D is unresolved. From germline, CDR1 is MGHDK and CDR2 SYGVNS. Trimming took off 2 bases at V and 6 bases at J, with 11 bases between the two ends. This CDR3 has 14 amino acids. CDR3 loop: CASSEEKTGNIQYF. CDR3 DNA: TGTGCCAGCAGTGAAGAGAAAACTGGAAACATTCAGTACTTC.

The chain couples TRBV2 to TRBJ1-2; 10 nucleotides match TRBD1. V dropped 7 bases and J dropped 5; count of bases not matched to a gene: 16. Germline V gene sequence: CDR1 SNHLY, CDR2 FYNNEI. This CDR3 spans 17 amino acids. The CDR3 nucleotides read TGTGCCAGCAAGCTAGGGACAGGGGAGTTCGCGTCGTATGGCTACACCTTC. Translated, it gives CASKLGTGEFASYGYTF.

The V call is TRBV20-1, the J call TRBJ2-7; D gene unclear. Germline assignment: CDR1 DFQATT and CDR2 SNEGSKA (reference sequence). Trimming took 8 bases from V and 4 from J, leaving 12 bases between them. The CDR3 totals 11 residues. The CDR3 DNA reads TGCAGTTTCCGGGTTTCTTACGAGCAGTACTTC. Its translation is CSFRVSYEQYF.

The chain joins TRBV6-5 to TRBJ1-1; D gene ambiguous. This CDR3 region has 14 residues. V dropped 6 bases and J dropped 1 base, with 12 bases sitting between them. CDR1 MNHEY and CDR2 SVGAGI come from the germline V gene. CDR3 nucleotides: TGTGCCAGCAGCCCCCGACGGGGGAACACTGAAGCTTTCTTT. This encodes CASSPRRGNTEAFF.